This T cell receptor (beta chain) emerged from a study of blood T cell repertoires in COVID-19. V gave up 1 base and J gave up 11 bases; unmatched junction bases: 5. The CDR3 runs 14 residues. Germline values: CDR1 MNHEY, CDR2 SMNVEV (reference sequence). Generated by immunoSEQ multiplex PCR, the TCRdb table keeps only in-frame clones and is missing some. The sample contains fewer than 80,000 clones, approximately 80% of which appear only once. Sequences were obtained from peripheral blood. The chain combines TRBV27 with TRBJ1-1; TRBD1 matches 12 bases. This clonotype was sampled from a man aged 55 to 70 with COVID-19, enrolled during active disease. DNA of the CDR3: TGTGCCAGCAGTTTATACTCGGGACAGGGGGCCGCTTTCTTT. Translation gives CASSLYSGQGAAFF.